The entry below describes one TCR beta chain. Antigen unknown. PCR was performed using 60 Vbeta and 13 Jbeta primers. Here immunoSEQ multiplex PCR was the method, and the copy in TCRdb shows in-frame clones only, minus some. The data hold approximately 190,000 clones, with roughly four fifths observed a single time. CDR3 length: 15 residues. Germline assignment: CDR1 GTSNPN and CDR2 SVGIG (reference sequence). Trimming stripped 0 bases from V and 1 base from J, with 9 bases between. These data originate in a study of cytomegalovirus exposure and HLA in healthy donors. Points from the study as a whole: Most TCR beta V segments were productive about 87% or about 30% of the time in an earlier analysis. According to reports, the classifier identified cytomegalovirus status with high specificity and sensitivity. Overall, about 160 TCR beta chains were annotated as cytomegalovirus-associated. Presence/absence analysis assumed near-uniform sequencing depth across donors.

Sequencing was done on a sample of PBMCs. The chain links TRBV30 to TRBJ1-4; D remains ambiguous. The clonotype originates from a woman in her late teens or twenties in good health and CMV-seronegative. This CDR3 is CAWSVGGRTNEKLFF. For the CDR3, the DNA is TGTGCCTGGAGTGTAGGAGGGCGAACTAATGAAAAACTGTTTTTT.